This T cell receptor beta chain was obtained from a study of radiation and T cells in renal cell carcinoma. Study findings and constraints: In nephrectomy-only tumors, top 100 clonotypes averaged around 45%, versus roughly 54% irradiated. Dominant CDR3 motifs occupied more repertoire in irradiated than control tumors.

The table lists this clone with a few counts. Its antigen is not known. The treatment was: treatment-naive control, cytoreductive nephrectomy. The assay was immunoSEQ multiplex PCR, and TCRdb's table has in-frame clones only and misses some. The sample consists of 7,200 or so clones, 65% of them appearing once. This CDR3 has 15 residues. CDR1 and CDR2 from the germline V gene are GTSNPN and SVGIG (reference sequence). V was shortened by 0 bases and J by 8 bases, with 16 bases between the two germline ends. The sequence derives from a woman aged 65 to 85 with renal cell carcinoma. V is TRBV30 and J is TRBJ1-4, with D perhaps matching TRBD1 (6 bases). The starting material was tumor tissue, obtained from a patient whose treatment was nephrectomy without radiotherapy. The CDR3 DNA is TGTGCCTGGAGTGTACAGGGCAGAGTAGAAGAAAAACTGTTTTTT. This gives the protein CAWSVQGRVEEKLFF.